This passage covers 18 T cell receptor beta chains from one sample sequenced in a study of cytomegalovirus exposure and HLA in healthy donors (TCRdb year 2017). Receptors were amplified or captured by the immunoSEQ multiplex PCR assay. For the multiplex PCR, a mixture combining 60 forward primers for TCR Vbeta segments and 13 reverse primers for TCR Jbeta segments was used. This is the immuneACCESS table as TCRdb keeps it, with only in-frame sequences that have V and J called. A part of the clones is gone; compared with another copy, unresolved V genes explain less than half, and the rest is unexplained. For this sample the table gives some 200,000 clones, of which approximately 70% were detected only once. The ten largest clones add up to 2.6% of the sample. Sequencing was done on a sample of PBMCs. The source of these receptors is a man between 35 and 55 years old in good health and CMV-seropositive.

For the CDR3, the DNA is TGTGCCAGCAGCTCTGGACAGGGGACGAGCAATCAGCCCCAGCATTTT. Its protein is CASSSGQGTSNQPQHF. This chain joins TRBV5-6 and TRBJ1-5; TRBD1 agrees at 9 bases. The V gene end was trimmed by 3 bases and the J gene end by 1 base; junction bases not matched to a gene: 5. This CDR3 is built from 16 residues. Germline V gene data show CDR1 as SGHDT and CDR2 as YYEEEE.

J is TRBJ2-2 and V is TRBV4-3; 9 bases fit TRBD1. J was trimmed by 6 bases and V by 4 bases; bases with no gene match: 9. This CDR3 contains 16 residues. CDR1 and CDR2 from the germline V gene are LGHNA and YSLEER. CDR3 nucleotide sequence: TGCGCCAGCAGCCCACGACCGGACAGGGGAGCCGGGGAGCTGTTTTTT. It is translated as CASSPRPDRGAGELFF.

CDR3 DNA sequence: TGTGCCACCAGCAGAGATCTGGGGAGGGGGAGGGGTGGCTACACCTTC. Protein sequence: CATSRDLGRGRGGYTF. V gene TRBV15 combines with J gene TRBJ1-2; possibly TRBD1 for D (6 bases). Germline lookup yields CDR1 LNHNV and CDR2 YYDKDF (reference sequence). Trimming left V 0 bases short and J 7 bases short, with 18 bases between. CDR3 length: 16 residues.

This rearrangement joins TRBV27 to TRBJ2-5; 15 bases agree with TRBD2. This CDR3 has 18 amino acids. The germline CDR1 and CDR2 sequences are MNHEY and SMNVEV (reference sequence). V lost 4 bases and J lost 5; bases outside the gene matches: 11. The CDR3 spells CASSSSRTSGGARETQYF. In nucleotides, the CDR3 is TGTGCCAGCAGTTCGTCCCGGACTAGCGGGGGGGCCCGGGAGACCCAGTACTTC.

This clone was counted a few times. CDR3 protein: CASSPQRSYGYTF. The CDR3 DNA follows: TGTGCCAGCAGCCCCCAGCGGTCCTATGGCTACACCTTC. V usage is TRBV6-5 and J usage is TRBJ1-2; D gene ambiguous. This CDR3 region has 13 residues. Germline V CDR1 and CDR2: MNHEY, SVGAGI. Deletions cut 6 bases from V and 4 bases from J, with 12 bases between.

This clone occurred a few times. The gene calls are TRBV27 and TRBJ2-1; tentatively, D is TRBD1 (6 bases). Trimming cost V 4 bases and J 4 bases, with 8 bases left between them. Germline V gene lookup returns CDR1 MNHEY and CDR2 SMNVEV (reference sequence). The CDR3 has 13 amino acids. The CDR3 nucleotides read TGTGCCAGCAGTTCACAGGGATACAATGAGCAGTTCTTC. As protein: CASSSQGYNEQFF.

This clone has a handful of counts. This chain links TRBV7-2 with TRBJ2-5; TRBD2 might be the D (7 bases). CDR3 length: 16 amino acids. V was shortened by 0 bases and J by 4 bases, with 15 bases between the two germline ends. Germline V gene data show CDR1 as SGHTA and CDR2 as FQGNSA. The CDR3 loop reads CASSLARWGGRETQYF. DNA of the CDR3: TGTGCCAGCAGCTTAGCACGGTGGGGGGGCCGAGAGACCCAGTACTTC. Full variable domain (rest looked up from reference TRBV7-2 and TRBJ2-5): GAGVSQSPSNKVTEKGKDVELRCDPISGHTALYWYRQSLGQGLEFLIYFQGNSAPDKSGLPSDRFSAERTGGSVSTLTIQRTQQEDSAVYLCASSLARWGGRETQYFGPGTRLLVL.

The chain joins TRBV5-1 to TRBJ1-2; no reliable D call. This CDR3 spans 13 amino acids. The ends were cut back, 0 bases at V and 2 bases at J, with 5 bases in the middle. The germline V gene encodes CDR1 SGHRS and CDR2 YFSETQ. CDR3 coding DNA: TGCGCCAGCAGCTTGGTCTCCAACTATGGCTACACCTTC. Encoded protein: CASSLVSNYGYTF. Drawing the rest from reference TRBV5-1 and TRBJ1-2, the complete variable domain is KAGVTQTPRYLIKTRGQQVTLSCSPISGHRSVSWYQQTPGQGLQFLFEYFSETQRNKGNFPGRFSGRQFSNSRSEMNVSTLELGDSALYLCASSLVSNYGYTFGSGTRLTVV.

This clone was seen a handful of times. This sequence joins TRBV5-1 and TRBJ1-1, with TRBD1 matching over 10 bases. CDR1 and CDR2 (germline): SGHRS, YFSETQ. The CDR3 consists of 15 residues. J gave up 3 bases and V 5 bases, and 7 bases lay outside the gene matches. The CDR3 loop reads CASRYRQGADTEAFF. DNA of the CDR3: TGCGCCAGCAGGTATAGACAGGGGGCAGACACTGAAGCTTTCTTT.

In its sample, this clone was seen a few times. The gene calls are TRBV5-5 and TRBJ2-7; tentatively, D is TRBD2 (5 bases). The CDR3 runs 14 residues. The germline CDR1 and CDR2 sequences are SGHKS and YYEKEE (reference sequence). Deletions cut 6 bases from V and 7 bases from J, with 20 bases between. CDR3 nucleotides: TGTGCCAGCACCCCTGAAGTACTGAGAGGGGAGCAGTACTTC. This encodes CASTPEVLRGEQYF.

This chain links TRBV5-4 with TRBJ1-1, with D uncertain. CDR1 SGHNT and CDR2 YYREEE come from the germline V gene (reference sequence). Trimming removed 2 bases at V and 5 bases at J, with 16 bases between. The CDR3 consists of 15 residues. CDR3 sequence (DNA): TGTGCCAGCAGCTTACACCCGGGAGGGAGGACTGAAGCTTTCTTT. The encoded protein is CASSLHPGGRTEAFF.

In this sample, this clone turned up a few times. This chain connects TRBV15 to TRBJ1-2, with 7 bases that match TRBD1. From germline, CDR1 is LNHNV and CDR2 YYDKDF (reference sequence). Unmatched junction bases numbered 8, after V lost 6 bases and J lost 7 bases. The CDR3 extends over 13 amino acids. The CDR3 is CATRVPAGGGYTF. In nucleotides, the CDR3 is TGTGCCACCAGAGTACCGGCAGGGGGTGGCTACACCTTC.

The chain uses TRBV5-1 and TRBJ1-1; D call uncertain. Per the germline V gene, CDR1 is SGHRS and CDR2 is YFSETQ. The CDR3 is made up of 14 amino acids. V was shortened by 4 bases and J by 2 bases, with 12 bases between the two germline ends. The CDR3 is CASSPVQRNTEAFF. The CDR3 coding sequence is TGCGCCAGCAGCCCCGTACAGAGAAACACTGAAGCTTTCTTT. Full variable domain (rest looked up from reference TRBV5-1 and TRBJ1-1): KAGVTQTPRYLIKTRGQQVTLSCSPISGHRSVSWYQQTPGQGLQFLFEYFSETQRNKGNFPGRFSGRQFSNSRSEMNVSTLELGDSALYLCASSPVQRNTEAFFGQGTRLTVV.

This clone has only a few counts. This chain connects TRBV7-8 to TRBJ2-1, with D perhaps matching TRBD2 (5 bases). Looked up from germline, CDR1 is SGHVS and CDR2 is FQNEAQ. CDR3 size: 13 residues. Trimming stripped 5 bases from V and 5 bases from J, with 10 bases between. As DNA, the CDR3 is TGTGCCAGCAGCCCTCCGGGGAACAATGAGCAGTTCTTC. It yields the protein CASSPPGNNEQFF.

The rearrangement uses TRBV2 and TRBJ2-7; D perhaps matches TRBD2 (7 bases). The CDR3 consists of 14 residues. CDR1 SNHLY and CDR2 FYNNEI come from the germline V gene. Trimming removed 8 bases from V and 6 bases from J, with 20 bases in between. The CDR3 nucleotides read TGTGCCAGCTGCGGTAGTCTGAGGGGGGGCGAGCAGTACTTC. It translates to CASCGSLRGGEQYF.

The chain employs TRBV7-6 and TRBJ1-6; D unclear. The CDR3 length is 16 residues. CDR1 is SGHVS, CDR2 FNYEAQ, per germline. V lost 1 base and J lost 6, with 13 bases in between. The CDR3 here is CASSLGPGGRNSPLHF. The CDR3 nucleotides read TGTGCCAGCAGCTTAGGACCTGGTGGGCGTAATTCACCCCTCCACTTT.

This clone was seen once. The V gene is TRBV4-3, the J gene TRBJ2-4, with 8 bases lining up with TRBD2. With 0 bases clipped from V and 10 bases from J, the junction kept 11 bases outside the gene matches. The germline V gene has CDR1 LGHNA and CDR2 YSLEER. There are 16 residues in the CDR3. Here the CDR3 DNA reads TGCGCCAGCAGCCAAGAACGGTCGGCGGGGGGAAGGATTCAGTACTTC. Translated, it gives CASSQERSAGGRIQYF.

CDR3 region: CASSPDRGLSYEQYF. CDR3 in DNA: TGTGCCAGCAGCCCGGACAGGGGTCTCTCCTACGAGCAGTACTTC. V is TRBV7-9 and J is TRBJ2-7; 9 bases map to TRBD1. CDR1 and CDR2 (germline): SEHNR, FQNEAQ (reference sequence). Trimming cost V 5 bases and J 0 bases; bases outside gene matches: 5. The CDR3 contains 15 residues.